The 22 T cell receptor beta chains listed next were all sequenced from one sample in a study of response to subunit inactivated influenza vaccine. TCRdb re-analysed the RT-PCR reads in MiXCR, keeping a single row per CDR3 protein. This sample carries approximately 700,000 distinct CDR3 sequences, around 14% of them seen once, and the ten largest clones take approximately 10%. The sequencing used PBMCs from blood, collected 11 to 12 days after vaccination. Receptors were obtained from a man in his fifties who received an inactivated influenza vaccine.

V is TRBV4-2 and J is TRBJ2-7; D gene ambiguous. Trimming pared 0 bases from V and 7 bases from J, leaving 16 bases between. Germline V gives CDR1 LGHNA, CDR2 YNFKEQ. CDR3 length: 15 residues. The CDR3 loop reads CASSQDTALSWEQYF. In DNA form, the CDR3 reads TGTGCCAGCAGCCAAGATACTGCACTCTCATGGGAGCAGTACTTC.

This clonotype has a handful of counts. This CDR3 reads CASSSGQDPQPQHF. The CDR3 DNA is TGTGCCAGCAGTAGCGGACAGGACCCTCAGCCCCAGCATTTT. This chain links TRBV28 with TRBJ1-5; 7 bases line up with TRBD1. The junction had 7 bases not matched to a gene; V was cut back by 5 bases and J by 6 bases. From germline, CDR1 is MDHEN and CDR2 SYDVKM. CDR3 length: 14 amino acids.

The J gene is TRBJ1-1, the V gene TRBV30, with D uncertain. CDR1 is GTSNPN and CDR2 is SVGIG in the germline V gene (reference sequence). This CDR3 is built from 13 residues. Trimming took 0 bases from V and 4 from J, leaving 9 bases between them. The CDR3 is CAWSVLTGTEAFF. The DNA of the CDR3 is TGTGCCTGGAGTGTACTAACTGGCACTGAAGCTTTCTTT.

This clonotype was picked up a small number of times. The J gene is TRBJ2-7, the V gene TRBV15, with no clear D. V lost 0 bases and J 9 bases, leaving 18 bases between the germline ends. Germline V gives CDR1 LNHNV, CDR2 YYDKDF (reference sequence). The CDR3 is 15 amino acids. CDR3 loop: CATSRDLGFVAGQYF. CDR3 bases: TGTGCCACCAGCAGAGATCTAGGGTTTGTTGCTGGGCAGTACTTC.

The chain is built from TRBV12-5 and TRBJ2-2; D unclear. V was pared by 6 bases and J by 1 base, with 9 bases between. CDR3 size: 14 residues. The V gene's germline CDR1 is LGHNT and CDR2 FRNRAP. The CDR3 loop is CASGSTVNTGELFF. For the CDR3, the DNA is TGTGCTAGTGGATCTACAGTGAACACCGGGGAGCTGTTTTTT.

This clonotype appeared a few times. V usage is TRBV5-1 and J usage is TRBJ1-1; 7 positions match TRBD1. Per the germline V gene, CDR1 is SGHRS and CDR2 is YFSETQ. J was trimmed by 7 bases and V by 4 bases; bases with no gene match: 7. This CDR3 has 13 amino acids. The CDR3 region is CASSPRRQGEAFF. In DNA form, the CDR3 reads TGCGCCAGCAGCCCGCGCAGACAGGGTGAAGCTTTCTTT.

This clonotype was recorded a few times. The rearrangement joins TRBV20-1 to TRBJ2-7; D is unclear. The germline V gene has CDR1 DFQATT and CDR2 SNEGSKA (reference sequence). V lost 6 bases and J 0 bases, leaving 12 bases between the germline ends. The CDR3 length is 13 residues. CDR3 sequence reads: CSARRAFSYEQYF. The CDR3 nucleotides are TGCAGTGCGCGACGGGCCTTCTCCTACGAGCAGTACTTC.

This CDR3 is CASSLLAGWTTGELFF. CDR3 in DNA: TGTGCCAGCAGTTTATTGGCGGGGTGGACGACCGGGGAGCTGTTTTTT. The chain uses TRBV27 and TRBJ2-2; D is perhaps TRBD2 (6 bases). This CDR3 has 16 residues. Germline CDR1 MNHEY, CDR2 SMNVEV (reference sequence). V lost 1 base, J lost 5 bases, and 14 bases lay in between.

The chain uses TRBV5-1 and TRBJ2-5; 9 nucleotides line up with TRBD2. CDR3 length: 15 residues. With 0 bases clipped from V and 4 bases from J, the junction kept 4 bases outside the gene matches. In germline, CDR1 is SGHRS, CDR2 YFSETQ. CDR3 coding DNA: TGCGCCAGCAGCTTGGAAGTAGCGGGAGCAGAGACCCAGTACTTC. It encodes CASSLEVAGAETQYF.

V usage is TRBV2 and J usage is TRBJ2-2; weak D call: TRBD2 (6 bases). This CDR3 comprises 14 residues. V lost 6 bases to trimming and J lost 4 bases, with 12 bases between them. From germline, CDR1 is SNHLY and CDR2 FYNNEI. CDR3 in amino acids: CASRRGGVTGELFF. The CDR3 DNA sequence: TGTGCCAGCAGGAGGGGCGGGGTCACCGGGGAGCTGTTTTTT.

The chain has TRBV12-3 or TRBV12-4 and TRBJ2-3; 8 bases agree with TRBD2. This CDR3 contains 16 residues. Trimming at V came to 3 bases and at J to 0 bases, leaving 5 bases not matched to a gene. The CDR3 bases are TGTGCCAGCAGTTTTGGAGCGGGAGTGAGCACAGATACGCAGTATTTT. This sequence encodes CASSFGAGVSTDTQYF.

This clonotype was detected only a few times. This chain links TRBV29-1 with TRBJ1-2, with TRBD1 matching over 8 bases. The CDR3 has 12 amino acids. Germline CDR1 and CDR2: SQVTM and ANQGSEA. J lost 3 bases, V lost 5 bases, and 2 bases had no gene match. The CDR3 DNA reads TGCAGCGTTAAGACAGGGGACTATGGCTACACCTTC. Amino acid sequence: CSVKTGDYGYTF.

This clonotype was seen a few times. This chain joins TRBV12-3 or TRBV12-4 and TRBJ2-2, with D possibly matching TRBD1 (6 bases). Trimming cost V 7 bases and J 8 bases, with 11 bases left between them. The CDR3 runs to 12 residues. As DNA, the CDR3 is TGTGCCAGCACCGAACAGGGAGGGGAGCTGTTTTTT. Residues: CASTEQGGELFF.

CDR3 DNA sequence: TGTGCCATCAGTGCCGGGACAGGCCTTGGTAAAGAAAAACTGTTTTTT. Translating gives CAISAGTGLGKEKLFF. This chain uses TRBV10-3 with TRBJ1-4, with 8 bases matching TRBD1. This CDR3 region has 16 residues. Germline V lookup: CDR1 ENHRY, CDR2 SYGVKD. Losses at the gene ends were 4 bases for V and 8 bases for J; bases not matched to a gene: 12.

The chain uses TRBV15 and TRBJ1-2, with 8 bases aligning to TRBD1. Germline V gene lookup returns CDR1 LNHNV and CDR2 YYDKDF (reference sequence). The CDR3 has 13 residues. Unmatched junction bases numbered 5, after V lost 5 bases and J lost 6 bases. DNA of the CDR3: TGTGCCACCAGCGGGATGACAGGGGATGGCTACACCTTC. Residues: CATSGMTGDGYTF.

V is TRBV5-1 and J is TRBJ2-3; tentative D call: TRBD2 (6 bases). V was clipped by 2 bases and J by 5 bases, with 18 bases between them. This CDR3 is 16 amino acids long. Germline CDR1 SGHRS, CDR2 YFSETQ. Written as DNA, the CDR3 is TGCGCCAGCAGCTTCCCCCGCGAGCGGGTTGAAGATACGCAGTATTTT. Translation gives CASSFPRERVEDTQYF.

The rearrangement uses TRBV5-1 and TRBJ2-5, with unresolved D. The ends were cut back, 4 bases at V and 5 bases at J, with 15 bases in the middle. The germline V gene encodes CDR1 SGHRS and CDR2 YFSETQ. This CDR3 region has 14 residues. The CDR3 DNA reads as TGCGCCAGCAGCCCCGACCGGACGGCGGAGACCCAGTACTTC. Translating gives CASSPDRTAETQYF.

This clonotype was observed a few times. CDR3 sequence: CASSFQLQRVNEQFF. CDR3 nucleotide sequence: TGTGCCAGCAGTTTTCAGCTACAAAGGGTTAATGAGCAGTTCTTC. The chain employs TRBV12-3 or TRBV12-4 and TRBJ2-1; D unclear. The CDR3 is made up of 15 amino acids. V dropped 3 bases and J dropped 7 bases, with 16 bases sitting between them.

The V gene is TRBV7-2, the J gene TRBJ1-6; 7 nucleotides match TRBD1. The CDR3 covers 15 residues. Germline V gene data show CDR1 as SGHTA and CDR2 as FQGNSA. Trimming cost V 5 bases and J 2 bases; bases outside gene matches: 3. This CDR3 reads CASSNRGPYNSPLHF. CDR3 nucleotides: TGTGCCAGCAGCAACAGGGGCCCCTATAATTCACCCCTCCACTTT.

The rearrangement uses TRBV7-9 and TRBJ2-1; 12 bases line up with TRBD2. CDR3 length: 15 amino acids. J lost 11 bases, V lost 5 bases, and 10 bases had no gene match. Germline-derived CDR1 and CDR2 are SEHNR and FQNEAQ (reference sequence). CDR3: CASSPGLAGFGKQFF. DNA for the CDR3: TGTGCCAGCAGCCCTGGACTAGCGGGGTTTGGTAAGCAGTTCTTC.

This clonotype was seen more than once but under ten times. The rearrangement joins TRBV7-9 to TRBJ1-2; the D gene is possibly TRBD1 (5 bases). Germline values: CDR1 SEHNR, CDR2 FQNEAQ (reference sequence). This CDR3 has 14 residues. Trimming left V 4 bases short and J 8 bases short, with 17 bases between. As DNA, the CDR3 is TGTGCCAGCAGCTACTCAGTCGGGGGGAGAGGCTACACCTTC. Translating it yields CASSYSVGGRGYTF.

This chain joins TRBV29-1 and TRBJ2-3; D remains ambiguous. Germline V gene sequence: CDR1 SQVTM, CDR2 ANQGSEA. Trimming removed 4 bases at V and 2 bases at J, with 10 bases between. This CDR3 contains 13 residues. This chain's CDR3 is CSVAWWNTDTQYF. CDR3 coding DNA: TGCAGCGTTGCCTGGTGGAACACAGATACGCAGTATTTT.